The 22 T cell receptor beta chains in this list originate from one sample, sequenced in a study of CD8+ T cells in alopecia areata (dated by TCRdb to 2017 to 2018). The time point label, read with the paper, signifies: baseline before oral tofacitinib. Libraries were prepared through the immunoSEQ multiplex PCR assay. For TCR sequencing, RNA was extracted from every sample and reverse transcribed into cDNA to serve as template. In its TCRdb copy, this immuneACCESS table keeps in-frame sequences only and misses some clones. Where compared with another copy, unresolved V genes explain less than half of these, and the others have no known cause. In all, the sample holds about 150,000 clones, and under 60% of those were seen once. 15% to 20% of the sample is in the top ten clones. Sequenced here: CD8+ T cells sorted from blood, sampled at week 0. The source of these receptors is a human donor with alopecia areata.

The gene calls are TRBV25-1 and TRBJ2-1; D is possibly TRBD1 or TRBD2 (5 bases each). Trimming removed 7 bases from V and 9 bases from J, with 10 bases in between. Germline lookup yields CDR1 MGHDK and CDR2 SYGVNS. CDR3 length equals 11 residues. This chain's CDR3 is CASTLGAEQFF. The CDR3 DNA is TGTGCCAGCACGCTCGGGGCTGAGCAGTTCTTC.

This clone was seen a few times. The rearrangement joins TRBV5-1 to TRBJ2-1, with 7 bases matching TRBD2. Germline V gives CDR1 SGHRS, CDR2 YFSETQ. V shed 0 bases and J 0 bases; nucleotides not matched to a gene: 15. This CDR3 is built from 20 residues. CDR3 coding DNA: TGCGCCAGCAGCTTGGAGGGCGCGGGGGTATTAAAGAGCTCCTACAATGAGCAGTTCTTC. Amino acids: CASSLEGAGVLKSSYNEQFF.

The rearrangement links TRBV6-5 to TRBJ2-7; 8 bases map to TRBD1. Unmatched junction bases numbered 3, after V lost 8 bases and J lost 6 bases. The CDR3 extends over 11 amino acids. Germline V gene lookup returns CDR1 MNHEY and CDR2 SVGAGI. This CDR3 reads CASRTGIEQYF. The CDR3 nucleotides are TGTGCCAGCCGGACAGGGATCGAGCAGTACTTC.

The V call is TRBV4-2, the J call TRBJ2-7; D could derive from TRBD1 or TRBD2 (5 bases each). Trimming left V 4 bases short and J 0 bases short, with 16 bases between. The CDR3 is 16 amino acids. Germline CDR1 and CDR2: LGHNA and YNFKEQ. CDR3 DNA: TGTGCCAGCAGCCTACTAGGGGAGCTCGACTCCTACGAGCAGTACTTC. Amino acids: CASSLLGELDSYEQYF.

This chain links TRBV2 with TRBJ2-5, with TRBD1 matching 7 bases. The CDR3 is 15 residues long. Germline V CDR1 and CDR2: SNHLY, FYNNEI. Unmatched junction bases numbered 8, after V lost 7 bases and J lost 0 bases. CDR3 coding DNA: TGTGCCAGCAAAAGTATTGGGACAGACCAAGAGACCCAGTACTTC. It yields the protein CASKSIGTDQETQYF.

The chain carries TRBV18 and TRBJ2-3, with D maybe TRBD1 (6 bases). Trimming removed 1 base from V and 2 bases from J, with 10 bases in between. The CDR3 has 15 residues. Per the germline V gene, CDR1 is KGHSH and CDR2 is LQKENI. CDR3 residues: CASSPLGQNTDTQYF. The CDR3 DNA reads as TGTGCCAGCTCACCACTCGGACAGAACACAGATACGCAGTATTTT. Full variable domain (remainder filled in from reference TRBV18 and TRBJ2-3): NAGVMQNPRHLVRRRGQEARLRCSPMKGHSHVYWYRQLPEEGLKFMVYLQKENIIDESGMPKERFSAEFPKEGPSILRIQQVVRGDSAAYFCASSPLGQNTDTQYFGPGTRLTVL.

CDR3 nucleotide sequence: TGTGCCAGCAGCTTGAAACGGGACAGCACGATTATGAATGGCTACACCTTC. It codes for CASSLKRDSTIMNGYTF. The J gene is TRBJ1-2, the V gene TRBV5-5; 7 bases are shared with TRBD1. After removal of 1 base from V and 6 bases from J, the junction contained 15 bases not matched to a gene. CDR3 size: 17 residues. Germline V CDR1 and CDR2: SGHKS, YYEKEE (reference sequence).

This clone was recorded a few times. The chain combines TRBV5-8 with TRBJ1-2; D is unresolved. CDR1 and CDR2 from the germline V gene are SGHTS and YDEGEE. CDR3 length: 11 residues. Trimming removed 3 bases from V and 6 bases from J, with 6 bases in between. The CDR3 DNA reads as TGTGCCAGCAGCTCCGGTAATGGCTACACCTTC. Its protein product is CASSSGNGYTF. The full variable domain, its missing parts supplied by reference TRBV5-8 and TRBJ1-2, is EAGVTQSPTHLIKTRGQQATLRCSPISGHTSVYWYQQALGLGLQFLLWYDEGEERNRGNFPPRFSGRQFPNYSSELNVNALELEDSALYLCASSSGNGYTFGSGTRLTVV.

This clone was observed a handful of times. This chain connects TRBV4-3 to TRBJ2-3; 12 bases align to TRBD2. Germline CDR1 and CDR2: LGHNA and YSLEER. V lost 0 bases, J lost 2 bases, and 9 bases stayed unmatched. The CDR3 is 19 residues long. In DNA form, the CDR3 reads TGCGCCAGCAGCCAAGAGTTTTCCACTAGCGGGGGGACCACAGATACGCAGTATTTT. Its protein product is CASSQEFSTSGGTTDTQYF.

The chain links TRBV5-1 to TRBJ1-2; weak D call: TRBD1 (5 bases). The CDR3 has 12 residues. CDR1 is SGHRS, CDR2 YFSETQ, per germline. V was cut by 4 bases and J by 7 bases, with 11 bases left in between. In DNA, the CDR3 is TGCGCCAGCAGCGAGGAGGGGTCTGGCTACACCTTC. It specifies CASSEEGSGYTF.

This clone was recorded a few times. The rearrangement joins TRBV18 to TRBJ2-7; D might be TRBD1 (6 bases). The CDR3 loop spans 13 amino acids. Trimming cost V 3 bases and J 0 bases, with 6 bases left between them. Germline V CDR1 and CDR2: KGHSH, LQKENI. CDR3: CASSPDSSYEQYF. CDR3 bases: TGTGCCAGCTCACCGGACAGCTCCTACGAGCAGTACTTC.

This clone is a singleton in its sample. The chain employs TRBV7-9 and TRBJ1-2; D gene uncertain. Trimming removed 4 bases at V and 0 bases at J, with 6 bases between. CDR3 size: 13 residues. CDR1 is SEHNR and CDR2 is FQNEAQ in the germline V gene (reference sequence). The CDR3 loop is CASSSKANYGYTF. Written as DNA, the CDR3 is TGTGCCAGCAGCTCCAAAGCTAACTATGGCTACACCTTC. Using reference TRBV7-9 and TRBJ1-2 for the parts outside the CDR3, the full variable domain is DTGVSQNPRHKITKRGQNVTFRCDPISEHNRLYWYRQTLGQGPEFLTYFQNEAQLEKSRLLSDRFSAERPKGSFSTLEIQRTEQGDSAMYLCASSSKANYGYTFGSGTRLTVV.

CDR3 sequence: CASSPEGSGANTEAFF. The CDR3 nucleotides read TGTGCCAGCAGTCCCGAAGGGTCCGGGGCGAACACTGAAGCTTTCTTT. The chain is built from TRBV13 and TRBJ1-1, with D possibly matching TRBD1 (5 bases). V was shortened by 6 bases and J by 1 base, with 18 bases between the two germline ends. CDR1 and CDR2 (germline): PRHDT, FYEKMQ (reference sequence). This CDR3 contains 16 residues.

This clone occurred once. V usage is TRBV4-3 and J usage is TRBJ2-1, with 8 bases that match TRBD1. CDR3 length: 16 residues. Germline V gene data show CDR1 as LGHNA and CDR2 as YSLEER. The V segment lost 0 bases and the J segment 9 bases; nucleotides outside the gene matches: 10. The CDR3 DNA follows: TGCGCCAGCAGCCAAGATGTAGGACAGGGTTTGAGTGAGCAGTTCTTC. The encoded protein is CASSQDVGQGLSEQFF.

This clone was counted between two and nine times. The chain joins TRBV7-3 to TRBJ2-6; unclear D gene. CDR1 and CDR2 (germline): SGHTA, FQGTGA. This CDR3 comprises 14 residues. The V end lost 1 base, the J end lost 4 bases, and 5 bases lay between the germline ends. This chain's CDR3 is CASSLSTGANVLTF. The CDR3 coding sequence is TGTGCCAGCAGCTTAAGTACCGGGGCCAACGTCCTGACTTTC.

DNA of the CDR3: TGTGCCAGCAGCTGGGACAGGGGGAACACTGAAGCTTTCTTT. Translation: CASSWDRGNTEAFF. This rearrangement joins TRBV5-6 to TRBJ1-1; 10 bases match TRBD1. The germline V gene has CDR1 SGHDT and CDR2 YYEEEE. The CDR3 is 14 amino acids. The trim removed 3 bases at V and 1 base at J, leaving 0 bases unmatched.

The rearrangement uses TRBV15 and TRBJ2-3; the D is unclear. Per germline, CDR1 LNHNV and CDR2 YYDKDF (reference sequence). Trimming removed 3 bases from V and 2 bases from J, with 18 bases in between. CDR3 size: 17 residues. The CDR3 nucleotides read TGTGCCACCAGCAGTCTCCAGACCGATCCCTCCACAGATACGCAGTATTTT. Its protein product is CATSSLQTDPSTDTQYF.

This chain joins TRBV4-3 and TRBJ2-5; 13 bases match TRBD2. Trimming at V came to 3 bases and at J to 1 base, leaving 2 bases not matched to a gene. The CDR3 contains 16 residues. Per germline, CDR1 LGHNA and CDR2 YSLEER. CDR3 region: CASSQTSGGSQETQYF. The CDR3, as DNA: TGCGCCAGCAGCCAGACTAGCGGGGGGAGCCAAGAGACCCAGTACTTC.

The chain has TRBV29-1 and TRBJ1-2; D unclear. Germline CDR1 reads SQVTM; CDR2 reads ANQGSEA. Trimming stripped 4 bases from V and 4 bases from J, with 13 bases between. The CDR3 is 13 residues long. The CDR3, as DNA: TGCAGCGTTGGTGAAGCAAATGGCTATGGCTACACCTTC. Translated: CSVGEANGYGYTF.

The chain is built from TRBV9 and TRBJ1-2; D is ambiguous. This CDR3 has 18 amino acids. Germline V CDR1 and CDR2: SGDLS, YYNGEE. V was shortened by 0 bases and J by 3 bases, with 21 bases between the two germline ends. Here the CDR3 reads CASSVATRGGDSDYGYTF. The CDR3 DNA sequence: TGTGCCAGCAGCGTAGCTACTCGCGGAGGTGATTCGGACTATGGCTACACCTTC.

The J gene is TRBJ2-7, the V gene TRBV5-1; the D gene is possibly TRBD1 (6 bases). Germline values: CDR1 SGHRS, CDR2 YFSETQ. This CDR3 comprises 13 residues. The ends were cut back, 5 bases at V and 2 bases at J, with 11 bases in the middle. The CDR3 bases are TGCGCCAGCAGGAACGGACAGCCCTACGAGCAGTACTTC. As protein: CASRNGQPYEQYF.

The V and J genes are TRBV30 and TRBJ1-1; D unresolved. The CDR3 consists of 13 residues. Between the trimmed V and J ends, which lost 3 bases and 0 bases, there was a span of 8 bases. The V gene's germline CDR1 is GTSNPN and CDR2 SVGIG (reference sequence). The CDR3 DNA reads TGTGCCTGGAGCGAGTTCTTGAACACTGAAGCTTTCTTT. Encoded protein: CAWSEFLNTEAFF.